A single sample is the source of the 20 T cell receptor beta chains below, sequenced in a study of blood T cell repertoires in COVID-19. Sequencing used immunoSEQ multiplex PCR; TCRdb keeps in-frame clones, though not all of them. The sample lists 60,000 or so clones, 72% occurring once. Sequencing was done on a sample of PBMCs or T cells enriched from blood (not recorded which). The source of these receptors is a woman aged 55-69 years who had been exposed to COVID-19.

CDR3 coding DNA: TGTGCCAGCAGCTTGGGGTCAGGCGAAAGGGGTGAGCAGTTCTTC. Translated, it gives CASSLGSGERGEQFF. The V gene is TRBV5-4, the J gene TRBJ2-1; possible D gene TRBD1, 5 bases. Trimming stripped 0 bases from V and 9 bases from J, with 16 bases between. CDR3 size: 15 residues. Germline CDR1 reads SGHNT; CDR2 reads YYREEE (reference sequence).

The CDR3 bases are TGTGCCAGCAGCTTGGGGGTATCCAGGGACACTGAAGCTTTCTTT. Translation gives CASSLGVSRDTEAFF. The chain employs TRBV5-4 and TRBJ1-1, with D tentatively TRBD1 (5 bases). Germline CDR1 SGHNT, CDR2 YYREEE (reference sequence). V dropped 0 bases and J dropped 3 bases, with 12 bases sitting between them. The CDR3 covers 15 residues. The full variable domain, in which reference TRBV5-4 and TRBJ1-1 provide the parts outside the CDR3, is ETGVTQSPTHLIKTRGQQVTLRCSSQSGHNTVSWYQQALGQGPQFIFQYYREEENGRGNFPPRFSGLQFPNYSSELNVNALELDDSALYLCASSLGVSRDTEAFFGQGTRLTVV.

The chain is built from TRBV28 and TRBJ2-7; 7 bases line up with TRBD2. The CDR3 is 14 amino acids. The junction had 12 bases not matched to a gene; V was cut back by 6 bases and J by 7 bases. Germline lookup yields CDR1 MDHEN and CDR2 SYDVKM. Here the CDR3 reads CASRRNILGGEQYF. CDR3 bases: TGTGCCAGCAGGCGGAATATTCTCGGGGGGGAGCAGTACTTC.

V and J are TRBV7-2 and TRBJ1-2; D possibly corresponds to TRBD1 (6 bases). This CDR3 comprises 13 residues. The germline V gene has CDR1 SGHTA and CDR2 FQGNSA. Deletions cut 4 bases from V and 8 bases from J, with 14 bases between. The CDR3 DNA reads TGTGCCAGCAGCTCCGACAGGTTAGGAGGCTACACCTTC. Encoded protein: CASSSDRLGGYTF. Full variable domain (remainder filled in from reference TRBV7-2 and TRBJ1-2): GAGVSQSPSNKVTEKGKDVELRCDPISGHTALYWYRQSLGQGLEFLIYFQGNSAPDKSGLPSDRFSAERTGGSVSTLTIQRTQQEDSAVYLCASSSDRLGGYTFGSGTRLTVV.

The table lists this clone with a few counts. This chain joins TRBV7-3 and TRBJ1-6; D is possibly TRBD1 (5 bases). The CDR3 spans 13 residues. Trimming removed 5 bases at V and 6 bases at J, with 8 bases between. The germline CDR1 and CDR2 sequences are SGHTA and FQGTGA. The DNA of the CDR3 is TGTGCCAGCAGCCTCCAGGGTAATTCACCCCTCCACTTT. It codes for CASSLQGNSPLHF.

This clone was recorded at least ten times. The chain has TRBV19 and TRBJ1-5; tentative D call: TRBD1 (5 bases). Trimming removed 3 bases at V and 4 bases at J, with 16 bases between. This CDR3 contains 16 residues. Germline V gives CDR1 LNHDA, CDR2 SQIVND (reference sequence). The CDR3: CASSIPNRRGNQPQHF. The CDR3 DNA follows: TGTGCCAGTAGTATTCCCAACCGCCGGGGGAATCAGCCCCAGCATTTT.

V gene TRBV19 combines with J gene TRBJ1-2; D possibly corresponds to TRBD1 (6 bases). The CDR3 covers 16 residues. The V gene's germline CDR1 is LNHDA and CDR2 SQIVND (reference sequence). V was trimmed by 2 bases and J by 4 bases, leaving 17 bases between them. In DNA, the CDR3 is TGTGCCAGTAGTATACCGGGACACAGCATCGGCTATGGCTACACCTTC. It codes for CASSIPGHSIGYGYTF.

This clone appeared a single time. The gene calls are TRBV5-6 and TRBJ1-2; 9 positions agree with TRBD1. The CDR3 totals 15 residues. V gave up 2 bases and J gave up 3 bases; unmatched junction bases: 5. The germline V gene encodes CDR1 SGHDT and CDR2 YYEEEE. The CDR3 protein is CASSFPGQGDYGYTF. In DNA form, the CDR3 reads TGTGCCAGCAGCTTCCCGGGACAGGGAGACTATGGCTACACCTTC.

A few counts support this clone. This rearrangement joins TRBV7-6 to TRBJ1-4; tentative D call: TRBD1 (5 bases). V lost 5 bases and J 8 bases, leaving 18 bases between the germline ends. The CDR3 has 15 amino acids. Germline CDR1 is SGHVS and CDR2 is FNYEAQ. The CDR3 spells CASSQSGGNNEKLFF. In DNA form, the CDR3 reads TGTGCCAGCAGCCAAAGTGGGGGGAATAACGAAAAACTGTTTTTT.

V is TRBV7-2 and J is TRBJ2-1; TRBD2 matches at 8 bases. J lost 8 bases, V lost 2 bases, and 8 bases had no gene match. CDR1 and CDR2 (germline): SGHTA, FQGNSA. This CDR3 comprises 15 residues. The CDR3 DNA sequence: TGTGCCAGCAGCTTAAATAACGGGGGGGGTTATGAGCAGTTCTTC. Translation gives CASSLNNGGGYEQFF.

The chain has TRBV7-2 and TRBJ1-5; a weak D match, TRBD1 (5 bases). The germline gives CDR1 SGHTA, CDR2 FQGNSA. Trimming cost V 5 bases and J 7 bases, with 15 bases left between them. The CDR3 runs to 14 residues. The CDR3 DNA follows: TGTGCCAGCAGCCCACGGTCAGGGCCCCAGCCCCAGCATTTT. It encodes CASSPRSGPQPQHF. The complete variable domain, with remaining parts taken from reference TRBV7-2 and TRBJ1-5, reads GAGVSQSPSNKVTEKGKDVELRCDPISGHTALYWYRQSLGQGLEFLIYFQGNSAPDKSGLPSDRFSAERTGGSVSTLTIQRTQQEDSAVYLCASSPRSGPQPQHFGDGTRLSIL.

This clone came up once. The chain carries TRBV6-2 or TRBV6-3 and TRBJ2-7; the D is unclear. The ends were cut back, 6 bases at V and 7 bases at J, with 16 bases in the middle. Germline V gene sequence: CDR1 MNHEY, CDR2 SVGEGT. The length of the CDR3 is 13 residues. In nucleotides, the CDR3 is TGTGCCAGCAGCCCCCTGGCTCGTTGGGAGCAGTACTTC. It encodes CASSPLARWEQYF.

V is TRBV30 and J is TRBJ2-3, with TRBD2 matching over 9 bases. This CDR3 is 16 amino acids long. The V and J ends lost 1 base and 5 bases, in that order; junction bases with no gene match: 10. Germline CDR1 GTSNPN, CDR2 SVGIG (reference sequence). For the CDR3, the DNA is TGTGCCTGGAGTGCCCCGGGACTAGCAGGACAAGATACGCAGTATTTT. Its protein is CAWSAPGLAGQDTQYF.

V is TRBV5-1 and J is TRBJ2-1; weak D call: TRBD2 (6 bases). V was cut by 5 bases and J by 7 bases, with 22 bases left in between. This CDR3 is built from 16 residues. Germline CDR1 SGHRS, CDR2 YFSETQ. The CDR3 sequence: CASSLGSGLPGNEQFF. Here the CDR3 DNA reads TGCGCCAGCAGTTTAGGTTCGGGACTCCCGGGGAATGAGCAGTTCTTC.

Only a few counts were recorded for this clone. J is TRBJ1-5 and V is TRBV28; D may be TRBD1 (6 bases). Germline CDR1 and CDR2: MDHEN and SYDVKM. This CDR3 has 12 amino acids. Deletions cut 8 bases from V and 7 bases from J, with 12 bases between. CDR3: CASATGIQPQHF. The CDR3 coding sequence is TGTGCCAGCGCTACAGGGATACAGCCCCAGCATTTT.

The chain couples TRBV11-2 to TRBJ2-5; maybe TRBD1 (6 bases). Germline CDR1 SGHAT, CDR2 FQNNGV. V lost 5 bases and J lost 3, with 10 bases in between. The CDR3 has 13 residues. DNA of the CDR3: TGTGCCAGCAGCCCAGGGGTAGAAGAGACCCAGTACTTC. Its protein product is CASSPGVEETQYF. The entire variable domain, with the rest obtained from reference TRBV11-2 and TRBJ2-5, is as follows: EAGVAQSPRYKIIEKRQSVAFWCNPISGHATLYWYQQILGQGPKLLIQFQNNGVVDDSQLPKDRFSAERLKGVDSTLKIQPAKLEDSAVYLCASSPGVEETQYFGPGTRLLVL.

This clone was detected a few times. The CDR3 reads CASSENQGAAGNTIYF. The CDR3 DNA follows: TGTGCCAGCAGTGAGAATCAGGGGGCGGCTGGAAACACCATATATTTT. The rearrangement uses TRBV2 and TRBJ1-3; 8 bases fit TRBD1. V was clipped by 3 bases and J by 2 bases; unmatched bases: 6. Germline CDR1 SNHLY, CDR2 FYNNEI. The CDR3 has 16 amino acids.

This clone has just a few counts. The chain combines TRBV28 with TRBJ1-4; maybe TRBD1 (6 bases). Trimming removed 5 bases from V and 0 bases from J, with 13 bases in between. This CDR3 contains 16 residues. CDR1 and CDR2 from the germline V gene are MDHEN and SYDVKM. The CDR3 spells CASSETGSATNEKLFF. The CDR3 nucleotides are TGTGCCAGCAGTGAAACAGGGTCCGCAACTAATGAAAAACTGTTTTTT.

The chain uses TRBV7-3 and TRBJ1-1; possibly TRBD1 for D (6 bases). Trimming cost V 5 bases and J 4 bases, with 11 bases left between them. The CDR3 length is 13 residues. Germline V gene lookup returns CDR1 SGHTA and CDR2 FQGTGA. DNA for the CDR3: TGTGCCAGCAGCCCGACAGGCCCCACTGAAGCTTTCTTT. This translates into CASSPTGPTEAFF.

This clone appeared a few times. V is TRBV25-1 and J is TRBJ2-7; 12 nucleotides match TRBD2. The CDR3 contains 18 residues. The junction had 8 bases not matched to a gene; V was cut back by 2 bases and J by 0 bases. Germline-derived CDR1 and CDR2 are MGHDK and SYGVNS. Here the CDR3 reads CASSEQPGLAGFSYEQYF. CDR3 in DNA: TGTGCCAGCAGTGAACAACCGGGACTAGCGGGTTTCTCCTACGAGCAGTACTTC.